This T cell receptor (beta chain) stems from a study of molecular identifiers for immune sequencing clone quantification (dated by TCRdb to between 2018 and 2020). For the study in its entirety: For a replicate experiment, RNA from roughly 21,000 or 96,000 naive CD8 T cells was divided into five aliquots, and four of the five aliquots were sequenced. This methods study benchmarked molecular-identifier clustering-based TCR repertoire sequencing (MIDCIRS) and TCR RNA copy counting, using CD8 T cells to do so.

Naive CD8 T cell libraries were made from approximately 20,000 to 1,000,000 sorted cells using 10%, 30% or 50% of purified RNA. On a BD FACSAria II, naive CD8 T cells were FACS-sorted as CD8+CD4-CCR7+CD45RA+ and collected into RLT Plus buffer. Detection sensitivity was tested by spiking Jurkat RNA equal to roughly nine TCR copies' worth into samples containing roughly 19,000-1,000,000 naive CD8 T cells. CD8 T cells were enriched with RosetteSep CD8+ T Cell Enrichment Cocktail and Ficoll-Paque, followed by ACK red cell lysis. From a lookup of the germline V gene, CDR1 and CDR2 are KGHSH and LQKENI. The CDR3 has 17 amino acids, counting the end cysteine and phenylalanine. The kept DNA is CDR3 alone, 51 bases in frame from the first base. V is clipped by 3 bases and J by 3 bases, and the sequence between their germline boundaries is 21 bases long. The full study reports these points: Naive libraries contained spiked-in Jurkat TCR RNA (more than nine copies' worth), which is not part of the donor repertoire. When barcode sub-clustering was not used, chimeric consensus sequences inflated TCR diversity, with chimeras reaching as high as 47%. A single cell's worth of spiked-in Jurkat TCR RNA was reported detectable even among 850,000 to 1,000,000 naive CD8 T cells. In CMV-specific effector cells, over 99% of molecules were held by clones above 20 RNA copies, whereas under 1% of molecules were held by such clones in naive cells. Modeling gave around 2.7 recovered TCR RNA copies per cell versus roughly 10 by digital PCR, implying around 33% capture efficiency. Identical TCR molecules sharing a barcode could cause highly expanded clone sizes to be underestimated.

Libraries came from PCR. Sequencing relied on an Illumina HiSeq 4000. Bulk TCR libraries were made following a previously described method, with the TCR primers given in Table S5. Total RNA was purified with the Qiagen AllPrep DNA/RNA kit. Before any analysis, reads coming from multiple sequencing runs of the same library were combined into one pool. The paper's data handling went like this. Reads were retained only if an exact TCR constant sequence was present, and the retained reads were trimmed to 150 nt and grouped according to their 12-nt molecular barcodes. Reads inside each barcode group were sub-clustered using a 15% Levenshtein threshold, and a quality-weighted consensus sequence was constructed for each RNA molecule. Non-functional sequences were discarded, and so were lower-count sequences lying one edit away from another sequence. Based on a fit of two negative binomial distributions, barcode sub-clusters having less than 20% of the maximum read count were discarded. TCRdb itself trimmed the public reads at Q25 with fastp, ran MiXCR and retained productive beta chains. Records with the same CDR3 protein are collapsed into one entry carrying the most frequent genes and DNA. The V and J calls come from TCRdb's annotation, not from the publication. The sample records 490,000 or so distinct CDR3 sequences, about a fifth of which are singletons. The top ten clones comprise more than 0.8% of the sample.

To note about this clonotype: Its antigen target is currently unknown. No quality values exist for individual bases; no much larger clone is one base distant.

This receptor was identified in a human donor in good health. Some libraries in this study had Jurkat cell RNA spiked in. Source material: naive CD8+ T cells from blood, with Jurkat cell RNA spiked in. The cell subset or site label for this specimen denotes: FACS-sorted CD8+CD4-CCR7+CD45RA+ naive T cells. This chain joins TRBV18 to TRBJ2-7; D gene: possibly TRBD2, on 6 matching bases. The DNA is as follows: TGTGCCAGCTCACCGGGGGGACCGGCAACCCTCGGCTACGAGCAGTACTTC. The encoded protein is CASSPGGPATLGYEQYF.